The subject of this entry is one T cell receptor (beta chain). The sample originates from a study of blood T cell repertoires in COVID-19. About the study: Spain, Italy and the United States supplied samples that represented acute and convalescent COVID-19.

Per the study methods: Researchers report that nucleated cell counts were estimated from reference gene primer amplification. Data came from immunoSEQ multiplex PCR; TCRdb stores just in-frame clones and leaves some out. For V, J and clone size, that table is used; D and trimming come from the DNA. The sample lists approximately 300,000 clones, approximately 88% occurring once. Trimming left V 4 bases short and J 8 bases short, with 21 bases between. CDR1 is SGHNT, CDR2 YYREEE, per germline (reference sequence). The length of the CDR3 is 15 residues. This clonotype was obtained from a woman aged 50 to 60 with active or convalescent COVID-19. Specimen: peripheral blood. The rearrangement links TRBV5-4 to TRBJ1-2; TRBD1 is a possible D gene (6 bases). CDR3 sequence (DNA): TGTGCCAGCAGCATAATAACCCAGGGGAGAGAGGGCTACACCTTC. It codes for CASSIITQGREGYTF.